Here is one T cell receptor beta chain with its context. In the study's own analysis: How many nucleated cells were present was estimated from reference gene primer amplification. The table came from immunoSEQ multiplex PCR; TCRdb's copy has only in-frame clones and leaves some out. The V and J calls and clone size were taken over from that table, and D and trimming were inferred from the DNA. The sample has about 300,000 clones, 84% seen once. These data come from a study of blood T cell repertoires in COVID-19. Study at large: COVID-19 samples, acute and convalescent, were from the United States, Italy and Spain. From T cells, B-cell-depleted T cells, or PBMCs came the material, which was cDNA or gDNA.

This CDR3 is built from 14 residues. Patients in Seattle were enrolled during active infection, then followed longitudinally. The chain recombines TRBV1 with TRBJ1-3. TRBV1 represents a pseudogene. The TCR comes from a human donor with COVID-19, enrolled during active disease. The donor label of this sample is uncertain. Source material: peripheral blood. The CDR3 here is CTSSQDGGGNTIYF. Here the CDR3 DNA reads TGCACCAGCAGCCAAGATGGCGGTGGAAACACCATATATTTT.